Here is one T cell receptor (beta chain) with its context. TCRdb keeps only in-frame clones here, not all; method: immunoSEQ multiplex PCR. The data show about 580,000 clones, 95% to 98% seen once. The data belong to a study of shared clonotypes between healthy human individuals. The germline CDR1 and CDR2 sequences are SEHNR and FQNEAQ (reference sequence). The ends were cut back, 7 bases at V and 4 bases at J, with 7 bases in the middle. The CDR3 extends over 12 amino acids. Naive CD8 cells lacked CD45RO, underwent positive selection for CCR7 and left out terminally differentiated effector memory CD45RA+ cells.

The chain combines TRBV7-9 with TRBJ2-2; no clear D. The sample taken for sequencing was naive CD8+ T cells sorted from blood. The origin of this receptor is a man aged 25-45 years in good health. CDR3 amino acids: CASNLGTGELFF. In nucleotides, the CDR3 is TGTGCCAGCAACTTGGGCACCGGGGAGCTGTTTTTT. Full variable domain (remainder filled in from reference TRBV7-9 and TRBJ2-2): DTGVSQNPRHKITKRGQNVTFRCDPISEHNRLYWYRQTLGQGPEFLTYFQNEAQLEKSRLLSDRFSAERPKGSFSTLEIQRTEQGDSAMYLCASNLGTGELFFGEGSRLTVL.